This T cell receptor (beta chain) was identified during a study of T-cell memory formation after mild COVID-19. Overall study findings and caveats: Clones that shrank (day 15 to 85) were balanced CD4/CD8, whereas later expanders leaned CD4+. Mainly in CM and EM were contracting CD4+ clones; CD8+ were in EMRA.

This clonotype appeared many times. Its specificity is unknown. TCRdb independently ran MiXCR on the 5' RACE reads; one entry per CDR3 protein. The top ten clones hold roughly 20% of a sample with about 350,000 distinct CDR3 sequences, approximately 13% of them seen once. V was trimmed by 0 bases and J by 6 bases, leaving 6 bases between them. Germline values: CDR1 SGHAT, CDR2 FQNNGV. The length of the CDR3 is 12 residues. The sequenced sample consisted of PBMCs or a T cell subset sorted from them (not recorded which). The origin of this receptor is a man aged 18 to 30 who had mild COVID-19 (a few samples of this study predate the infection). Cell type and time point are not known. The chain carries TRBV11-2 and TRBJ2-7; D remains unclear. For the CDR3, the DNA is TGTGCCAGCAGCTTAGACGGCACCGAGCAGTACTTC. Translated, it gives CASSLDGTEQYF.